This TCR beta chain derives from a study of OX40 agonist ivuxolimab in advanced cancers. V was shortened by 4 bases and J by 6 bases, with 12 bases between the two germline ends. This CDR3 is 14 amino acids long. Germline CDR1 reads MNHEY; CDR2 reads SMNVEV (reference sequence). Libraries were prepared by immunoSEQ multiplex PCR; TCRdb keeps only in-frame clonotypes and omits some of them. This sample has 61,000 or so clones; around 83% occur once, and the top ten carry around 3.5%. Blood got drawn at baseline, again on cycle 4 day 1, and then on cycle 7 day 1. This TCR was recovered from an adult with an advanced solid tumor such as melanoma, head and neck, liver or kidney cancer. The sequencing used CD4+ or CD8+ T cells sorted from blood, collected in a trial of the OX40 agonist ivuxolimab. This chain joins TRBV27 and TRBJ1-4; tentative D call: TRBD1 (6 bases). The CDR3 loop reads CASSSQGLYEKLFF. Written as DNA, the CDR3 is TGTGCCAGCAGTTCACAGGGACTATATGAAAAACTGTTTTTT.